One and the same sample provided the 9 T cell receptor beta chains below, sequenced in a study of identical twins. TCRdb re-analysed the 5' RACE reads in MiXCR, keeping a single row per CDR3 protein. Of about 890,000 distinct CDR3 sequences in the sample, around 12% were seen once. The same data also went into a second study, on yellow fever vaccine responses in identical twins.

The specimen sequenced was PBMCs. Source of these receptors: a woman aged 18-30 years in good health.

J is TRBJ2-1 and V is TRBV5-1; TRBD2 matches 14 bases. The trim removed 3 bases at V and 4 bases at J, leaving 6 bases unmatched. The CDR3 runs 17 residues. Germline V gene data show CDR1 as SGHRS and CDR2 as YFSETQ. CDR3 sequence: CASSSPRLAGGYNEQFF. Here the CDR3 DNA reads TGCGCCAGCAGCTCCCCACGACTAGCGGGGGGGTACAATGAGCAGTTCTTC.

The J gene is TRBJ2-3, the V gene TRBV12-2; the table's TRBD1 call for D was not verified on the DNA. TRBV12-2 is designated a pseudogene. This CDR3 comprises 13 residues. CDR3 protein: CASRLAVPGTQYF. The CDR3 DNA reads TGTGCAAGTCGCTTAGCGGTCCCGGGGACGCAGTATTTT.

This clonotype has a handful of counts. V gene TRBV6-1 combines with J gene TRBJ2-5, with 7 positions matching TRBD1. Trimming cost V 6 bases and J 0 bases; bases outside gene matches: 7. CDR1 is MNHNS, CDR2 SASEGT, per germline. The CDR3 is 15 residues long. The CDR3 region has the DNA TGTGCCAGCAGCCGGGGACAGACAGACCAAGAGACCCAGTACTTC. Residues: CASSRGQTDQETQYF.

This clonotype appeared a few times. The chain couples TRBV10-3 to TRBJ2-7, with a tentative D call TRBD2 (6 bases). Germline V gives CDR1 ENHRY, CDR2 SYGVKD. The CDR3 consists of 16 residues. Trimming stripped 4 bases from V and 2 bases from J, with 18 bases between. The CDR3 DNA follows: TGTGCCATCAGTGTCCGTGGCGAGCGGGTTACCTACGAGCAGTACTTC. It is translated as CAISVRGERVTYEQYF.

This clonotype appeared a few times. CDR3 amino acids: CATSRDYGTRDQPQHF. Written as DNA, the CDR3 is TGTGCCACCAGCAGAGATTATGGGACCCGGGATCAGCCCCAGCATTTT. The chain combines TRBV15 with TRBJ1-5; D might be TRBD1 (5 bases). The ends were cut back, 0 bases at V and 5 bases at J, with 14 bases in the middle. CDR3 length equals 16 residues. Germline CDR1 LNHNV, CDR2 YYDKDF (reference sequence).

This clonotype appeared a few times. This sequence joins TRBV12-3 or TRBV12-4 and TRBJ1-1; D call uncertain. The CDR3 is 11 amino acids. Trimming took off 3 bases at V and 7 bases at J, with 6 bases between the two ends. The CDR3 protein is CASSFMDEAFF. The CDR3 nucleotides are TGTGCCAGCAGTTTCATGGATGAAGCTTTCTTT.

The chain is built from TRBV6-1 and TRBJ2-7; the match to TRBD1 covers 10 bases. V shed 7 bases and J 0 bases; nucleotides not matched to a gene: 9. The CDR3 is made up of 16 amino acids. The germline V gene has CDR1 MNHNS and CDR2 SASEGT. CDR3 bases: TGTGCCAGCAAGGGGACGGACAGGGGGAGCTCCTACGAGCAGTACTTC. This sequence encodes CASKGTDRGSSYEQYF.

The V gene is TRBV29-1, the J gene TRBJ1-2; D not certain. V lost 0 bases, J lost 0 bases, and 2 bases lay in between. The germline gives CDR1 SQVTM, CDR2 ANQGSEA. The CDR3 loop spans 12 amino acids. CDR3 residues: CSVEDTNYGYTF. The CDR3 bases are TGCAGCGTTGAAGATACTAACTATGGCTACACCTTC.

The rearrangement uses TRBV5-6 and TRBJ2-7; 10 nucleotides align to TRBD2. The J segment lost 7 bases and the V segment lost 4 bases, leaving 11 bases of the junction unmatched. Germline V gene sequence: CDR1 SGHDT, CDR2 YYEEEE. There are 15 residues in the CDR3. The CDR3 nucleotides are TGTGCCAGCAGCGTACTAGCGGGGAGACCAGGGGAGCAGTACTTC. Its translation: CASSVLAGRPGEQYF. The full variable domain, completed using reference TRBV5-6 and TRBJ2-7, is DAGVTQSPTHLIKTRGQQVTLRCSPKSGHDTVSWYQQALGQGPQFIFQYYEEEERQRGNFPDRFSGHQFPNYSSELNVNALLLGDSALYLCASSVLAGRPGEQYFGPGTRLTVT.